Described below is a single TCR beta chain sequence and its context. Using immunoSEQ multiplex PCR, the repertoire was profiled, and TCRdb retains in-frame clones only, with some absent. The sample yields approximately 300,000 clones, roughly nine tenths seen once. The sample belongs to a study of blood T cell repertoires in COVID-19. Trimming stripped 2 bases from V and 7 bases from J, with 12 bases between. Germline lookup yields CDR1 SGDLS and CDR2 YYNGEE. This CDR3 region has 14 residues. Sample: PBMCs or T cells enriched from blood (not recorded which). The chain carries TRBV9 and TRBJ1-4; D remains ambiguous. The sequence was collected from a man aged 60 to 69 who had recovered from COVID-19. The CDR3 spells CASSVGRAPEKLFF. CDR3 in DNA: TGTGCCAGCAGCGTGGGCCGTGCCCCTGAAAAACTGTTTTTT.